These 29 T cell receptor beta chains originate from one sample sequenced in a study of blood T cell repertoires in COVID-19. The table came from immunoSEQ multiplex PCR; TCRdb's copy has only in-frame clones and leaves some out. The repertoire has about 320,000 clones, roughly 86% of them found once; the top ten carry more than 8.5%. The source material was PBMCs or T cells enriched from blood (not recorded which). Source of these receptors: a woman aged 18-30 years who had recovered from COVID-19.

This rearrangement joins TRBV6-5 to TRBJ2-7; D unclear. This CDR3 contains 13 residues. Germline lookup yields CDR1 MNHEY and CDR2 SVGAGI. V was clipped by 2 bases and J by 1 base, with 6 bases between them. CDR3 sequence: CASSYAASYEQYF. The CDR3 region has the DNA TGTGCCAGCAGTTACGCGGCATCCTACGAGCAGTACTTC.

The chain recombines TRBV4-3 with TRBJ2-7, with a possible D match to TRBD2 (5 bases). The CDR3 length is 17 residues. V lost 0 bases, J lost 1 base, and 16 bases lay in between. CDR1 and CDR2 from the germline V gene are LGHNA and YSLEER. CDR3 sequence reads: CASSQDRYSGESYEQYF. CDR3 sequence (DNA): TGCGCCAGCAGCCAAGATAGGTACAGCGGTGAGTCCTACGAGCAGTACTTC.

The genes are TRBV30 and TRBJ2-5, with a tentative D call TRBD1 (7 bases). In germline, CDR1 is GTSNPN, CDR2 SVGIG (reference sequence). The CDR3 sequence is 15 residues long. Trimming shortened V by 2 bases and J by 1 base, and 14 bases separated the two germline ends. The CDR3 DNA is TGTGCCTGGAGTCCCGGGCAGGGGGGCCAAGAGACCCAGTACTTC. This codes for CAWSPGQGGQETQYF.

The chain carries TRBV5-1 and TRBJ1-6; the match to TRBD1 covers 7 bases. The CDR3 is made up of 14 amino acids. V shed 7 bases and J 7 bases; nucleotides not matched to a gene: 8. Germline V gene data show CDR1 as SGHRS and CDR2 as YFSETQ. The DNA for the CDR3 is TGCGCCAGCTGCACCGGGACAGTGAATTCACCCCTCCACTTT. It is translated as CASCTGTVNSPLHF.

This rearrangement joins TRBV30 to TRBJ2-5; tentatively, D is TRBD1 (6 bases). CDR3 length: 15 amino acids. Germline CDR1 and CDR2: GTSNPN and SVGIG (reference sequence). The ends were cut back, 0 bases at V and 5 bases at J, with 16 bases in the middle. The CDR3 loop is CAWSVGQGREETQYF. CDR3 DNA: TGTGCCTGGAGTGTGGGGCAGGGGCGAGAGGAGACCCAGTACTTC.

The chain recombines TRBV6-5 with TRBJ1-3; D remains unclear. The CDR3 length is 14 residues. Trimming took 7 bases from V and 0 from J, leaving 10 bases between them. The V gene's germline CDR1 is MNHEY and CDR2 SVGAGI. CDR3 coding DNA: TGTGCCAGCACAATCGACAACTCTGGAAACACCATATATTTT. Encoded protein: CASTIDNSGNTIYF.

The CDR3 is CASSLESVNEQFF. The CDR3 DNA sequence: TGTGCCAGCAGCTTAGAATCGGTCAATGAGCAGTTCTTC. The chain recombines TRBV11-2 with TRBJ2-1; D is unclear. V was shortened by 0 bases and J by 6 bases, with 6 bases between the two germline ends. In germline, CDR1 is SGHAT, CDR2 FQNNGV. CDR3 size: 13 residues.

This clone was found once. This chain connects TRBV18 to TRBJ2-7; TRBD2 might be the D (6 bases). The V and J ends lost 3 bases and 9 bases respectively, with 18 bases between them. This CDR3 region has 14 residues. Germline CDR1 and CDR2: KGHSH and LQKENI. CDR3 bases: TGTGCCAGCTCACCCCCTAACGGGAGAACCGGGCAGTACTTC. It is translated as CASSPPNGRTGQYF.

The gene calls are TRBV29-1 and TRBJ1-1; 9 positions agree with TRBD1. V lost 6 bases to trimming and J lost 4 bases; unmatched junction nucleotides: 6. CDR1 SQVTM and CDR2 ANQGSEA come from the germline V gene. There are 13 residues in the CDR3. In nucleotides, the CDR3 is TGCAGCGTGGGGACAGGGATCTCCACTGAAGCTTTCTTT. The encoded protein is CSVGTGISTEAFF. The whole variable domain, remainder taken from reference TRBV29-1 and TRBJ1-1, is SAVISQKPSRDICQRGTSLTIQCQVDSQVTMMFWYRQQPGQSLTLIATANQGSEATYESGFVIDKFPISRPNLTFSTLTVSNMSPEDSSIYLCSVGTGISTEAFFGQGTRLTVV.

The V and J genes are TRBV6-5 and TRBJ1-2; D is perhaps TRBD1 (6 bases). The V and J ends lost 2 bases and 4 bases respectively, with 11 bases between them. Germline V lookup: CDR1 MNHEY, CDR2 SVGAGI. This CDR3 has 14 residues. The CDR3 sequence is CASSYAGGGYGYTF. For the CDR3, the DNA is TGTGCCAGCAGTTACGCTGGGGGCGGCTATGGCTACACCTTC.

V is TRBV30 and J is TRBJ2-2; TRBD1 matches at 7 bases. CDR3 length equals 18 residues. Germline V gene lookup returns CDR1 GTSNPN and CDR2 SVGIG (reference sequence). J lost 0 bases, V lost 2 bases, and 12 bases had no gene match. CDR3 in DNA: TGTGCCTGGAGTTTTTTCCGGACAGGTTTCGCGAACACCGGGGAGCTGTTTTTT. Translating it yields CAWSFFRTGFANTGELFF. Full variable domain (missing parts from reference TRBV30 and TRBJ2-2): SQTIHQWPATLVQPVGSPLSLECTVEGTSNPNLYWYRQAAGRGLQLLFYSVGIGQISSEVPQNLSASRPQDRQFILSSKKLLLSDSGFYLCAWSFFRTGFANTGELFFGEGSRLTVL.

This chain links TRBV15 with TRBJ1-5; 7 bases fit TRBD1. Germline CDR1 and CDR2: LNHNV and YYDKDF (reference sequence). This CDR3 has 16 amino acids. J was trimmed by 7 bases and V by 3 bases; bases with no gene match: 12. The CDR3 protein is CATSSGGTVFLQPQHF. DNA of the CDR3: TGTGCCACCAGCAGTGGGGGGACAGTTTTTTTACAGCCCCAGCATTTT. The full variable domain, completed using reference TRBV15 and TRBJ1-5, is DAMVIQNPRYQVTQFGKPVTLSCSQTLNHNVMYWYQQKSSQAPKLLFHYYDKDFNNEADTPDNFQSRRPNTSFCFLDIRSPGLGDTAMYLCATSSGGTVFLQPQHFGDGTRLSIL.

This clone turned up a few times. Different DNA sequences within this sample yield the same CDR3. In nucleotides, the CDR3 is TGCGCCAGCAGCTTGGATCTGTACCAAGAGACCCAGTACTTC. Protein: CASSLDLYQETQYF. The chain is built from TRBV5-1 and TRBJ2-5, with D unclear. This CDR3 has 14 residues. V lost 0 bases and J 0 bases, leaving 6 bases between the germline ends. CDR1 and CDR2 from the germline V gene are SGHRS and YFSETQ. Variable domain in full (rest from reference TRBV5-1 and TRBJ2-5): KAGVTQTPRYLIKTRGQQVTLSCSPISGHRSVSWYQQTPGQGLQFLFEYFSETQRNKGNFPGRFSGRQFSNSRSEMNVSTLELGDSALYLCASSLDLYQETQYFGPGTRLLVL.

The chain joins TRBV3-1 (or the pseudogene TRBV3-2) to TRBJ2-6, with 12 bases that match TRBD1. The CDR3 extends over 20 amino acids. The germline CDR1 and CDR2 sequences are LGHDT and YNNKEL (reference sequence). The J segment lost 2 bases and the V segment lost 0 bases, leaving 8 bases of the junction unmatched. CDR3 loop: CASSQETGTGGVAGANVLTF. DNA of the CDR3: TGTGCCAGCAGCCAAGAGACCGGGACAGGGGGCGTCGCTGGGGCCAACGTCCTGACTTTC.

The CDR3 loop reads CASSTLGLMTGELFF. Written as DNA, the CDR3 is TGTGCCAGCAGCACACTTGGACTTATGACCGGGGAGCTGTTTTTT. The chain combines TRBV28 with TRBJ2-2, with a tentative D call TRBD2 (5 bases). The CDR3 spans 15 residues. CDR1 is MDHEN and CDR2 is SYDVKM in the germline V gene. Trimming took 6 bases from V and 5 from J, leaving 16 bases between them.

CDR3 protein: CSATDRGTTRRGYTF. Written as DNA, the CDR3 is TGCAGCGCGACGGACAGGGGGACTACCCGTCGGGGCTACACCTTC. The chain carries TRBV29-1 and TRBJ1-2, with 10 bases aligning to TRBD1. The germline gives CDR1 SQVTM, CDR2 ANQGSEA. V lost 7 bases and J lost 8; bases outside the gene matches: 16. This CDR3 has 15 residues.

The rearrangement joins TRBV10-3 to TRBJ2-3, with 12 positions matching TRBD2. The CDR3 is 15 amino acids. Germline CDR1 and CDR2: ENHRY and SYGVKD. V lost 10 bases to trimming and J lost 6 bases; unmatched junction nucleotides: 11. The CDR3 loop reads CATLPTSGGTDTQYF. The CDR3 nucleotides are TGTGCCACCCTACCGACTAGCGGGGGAACTGATACGCAGTATTTT.

This sequence joins TRBV7-3 and TRBJ2-7; maybe TRBD2 (5 bases). Germline V CDR1 and CDR2: SGHTA, FQGTGA. Deletions cut 5 bases from V and 2 bases from J, with 19 bases between. This CDR3 spans 16 amino acids. In nucleotides, the CDR3 is TGTGCCAGCAGCCCACTAGGACGGCCACCACCCTACGAGCAGTACTTC. As protein: CASSPLGRPPPYEQYF. The whole variable domain, remainder taken from reference TRBV7-3 and TRBJ2-7, is GAGVSQTPSNKVTEKGKYVELRCDPISGHTALYWYRQSLGQGPEFLIYFQGTGAADDSGLPNDRFFAVRPEGSVSTLKIQRTERGDSAVYLCASSPLGRPPPYEQYFGPGTRLTVT.

The chain recombines TRBV10-3 with TRBJ1-2, with TRBD1 identical over 10 bases. This CDR3 contains 14 residues. V lost 5 bases and J lost 8; bases outside the gene matches: 8. Germline CDR1 reads ENHRY; CDR2 reads SYGVKD. The CDR3 region is CAISRQGANEGYTF. CDR3 nucleotide sequence: TGTGCCATCAGTCGACAGGGGGCAAATGAGGGCTACACCTTC.

V usage is TRBV28 and J usage is TRBJ1-5; D gene unclear. The length of the CDR3 is 13 residues. Germline CDR1 MDHEN, CDR2 SYDVKM. The germline V and J ends were trimmed by 5 bases and 9 bases, with 14 bases remaining between them. CDR3 coding DNA: TGTGCCAGCAGTCCCACCCCGGCGGGGCCCCAGCATTTT. This sequence encodes CASSPTPAGPQHF.

The chain employs TRBV2 and TRBJ1-1; no clear D. The V and J ends lost 7 bases and 1 base respectively, with 10 bases between them. This CDR3 spans 13 amino acids. Germline CDR1 reads SNHLY; CDR2 reads FYNNEI. The CDR3 sequence: CASMLAPNTEAFF. The CDR3 DNA reads as TGTGCCAGCATGCTGGCCCCGAACACTGAAGCTTTCTTT.

The V gene is TRBV2, the J gene TRBJ1-4; D is unclear. Germline-derived CDR1 and CDR2 are SNHLY and FYNNEI. The CDR3 sequence is 14 residues long. Trimming removed 3 bases at V and 4 bases at J, with 9 bases between. The CDR3, as DNA: TGTGCCAGCAGTGAGGAGCCTAATAATGAAAAACTGTTTTTT. Its translation: CASSEEPNNEKLFF. The full variable domain, in which reference TRBV2 and TRBJ1-4 provide the parts outside the CDR3, is EPEVTQTPSHQVTQMGQEVILRCVPISNHLYFYWYRQILGQKVEFLVSFYNNEISEKSEIFDDQFSVERPDGSNFTLKIRSTKLEDSAMYFCASSEEPNNEKLFFGSGTQLSVL.

V gene TRBV2 combines with J gene TRBJ1-6; weak D call: TRBD1 (5 bases). Between the trimmed V and J ends, which lost 7 bases and 7 bases, there was a span of 11 bases. Germline values: CDR1 SNHLY, CDR2 FYNNEI. The CDR3 is 13 amino acids. The CDR3, as DNA: TGTGCCAGCATGAGGGAGGGGAATTCACCCCTCCACTTT. Encoded protein: CASMREGNSPLHF.

The chain joins TRBV7-8 to TRBJ1-1, with TRBD1 identical over 7 bases. This CDR3 spans 13 amino acids. V lost 6 bases, J lost 1 base, and 2 bases stayed unmatched. The germline V gene has CDR1 SGHVS and CDR2 FQNEAQ. CDR3 bases: TGTGCCAGCAGTGGACAGGCGAACACTGAAGCTTTCTTT. This gives the protein CASSGQANTEAFF.

The rearrangement uses TRBV18 and TRBJ2-3; D is undetermined. This CDR3 has 13 amino acids. Germline CDR1 and CDR2: KGHSH and LQKENI. V was cut by 6 bases and J by 2 bases, with 9 bases left in between. This CDR3 reads CASSRASTDTQYF. The CDR3 DNA sequence: TGTGCCAGCTCGCGCGCGTCCACAGATACGCAGTATTTT.

The chain joins TRBV19 to TRBJ1-2; unclear D gene. The V gene's germline CDR1 is LNHDA and CDR2 SQIVND (reference sequence). CDR3 size: 13 residues. The V end was cut by 4 bases, the J end by 7 bases, with 13 bases between. The CDR3 is CASSNRGLLGYTF. CDR3 in DNA: TGTGCCAGTAGTAATCGGGGTCTCCTTGGCTACACCTTC.

The genes are TRBV5-6 and TRBJ1-6, with TRBD1 as a possible D gene (5 bases). This CDR3 comprises 12 residues. V was pared by 2 bases and J by 10 bases, with 7 bases between. Per germline, CDR1 SGHDT and CDR2 YYEEEE. The DNA for the CDR3 is TGTGCCAGCAGCTTTCAGGGCTCACCCCTCCACTTT. The encoded protein is CASSFQGSPLHF.

The V and J genes are TRBV27 and TRBJ1-1; 7 positions agree with TRBD1. With V trimmed by 3 bases and J by 9 bases, 7 bases remained unmatched. The CDR3 runs 13 residues. Germline CDR1 and CDR2: MNHEY and SMNVEV (reference sequence). Here the CDR3 reads CASSLKGASKAFF. Written as DNA, the CDR3 is TGTGCCAGCAGTTTGAAGGGGGCCTCGAAAGCTTTCTTT.

The CDR3 DNA reads as TGTGCCAGCAGCGTACAGGGACACTCTGGGGCCAACGTCCTGACTTTC. Its protein is CASSVQGHSGANVLTF. The chain uses TRBV9 and TRBJ2-6, with TRBD1 as a possible D gene (6 bases). Germline-derived CDR1 and CDR2 are SGDLS and YYNGEE. The CDR3 sequence is 16 residues long. The V end lost 1 base, the J end lost 0 bases, and 8 bases lay between the germline ends. The full variable domain, rest sourced from reference TRBV9 and TRBJ2-6, is DSGVTQTPKHLITATGQRVTLRCSPRSGDLSVYWYQQSLDQGLQFLIQYYNGEERAKGNILERFSAQQFPDLHSELNLSSLELGDSALYFCASSVQGHSGANVLTFGAGSRLTVL.